The rows below give T cell receptor beta chains drawn from one sample of a study of beta chain features in type 1 diabetes. Sequencing was performed with immunoSEQ multiplex PCR; in TCRdb, only in-frame clones are kept and a portion is missing. The sample holds 360,000 or so clones; roughly a fifth are singletons and the top ten take 0.044%. The material sequenced was naive CD4+ T cells from blood. The origin of the receptors is a woman between 18 and 30 years old in good health. Each CDR3 is given with its conserved first and last residue. D genes are given only for firm matches. Some rows have no size entry. The others give once, few or many, or a class for an expanded clone.

cdr3_nt: TGTGCCTGGACAACTTTGAGGGGGAGAACAGATACGCAGTATTTT
cdr3_aa: CAWTTLRGRTDTQYF
v_call: TRBV30
d_call: .
j_call: TRBJ2-3
clone_size: few

cdr3_nt: TGTGCCAGCAGCGGTACAGGATCCGAGCAGTACTTC
cdr3_aa: CASSGTGSEQYF
v_call: TRBV9
d_call: .
j_call: TRBJ2-7
clone_size: few

cdr3_nt: TGCAGCGTTGAACCGACTAGGCTAGGCGAGCAGTACTTC
cdr3_aa: CSVEPTRLGEQYF
v_call: TRBV29-1
d_call: .
j_call: TRBJ2-7
clone_size: few

cdr3_nt: TGTGCCAGCAACCCGGACAGGGGGCCGAATTACACCTTC
cdr3_aa: CASNPDRGPNYTF
v_call: TRBV28
d_call: TRBD1
j_call: TRBJ1-2
clone_size: few

cdr3_nt: TGCAGCGTTGGAAATACGGGAGAGCAGTACTTC
cdr3_aa: CSVGNTGEQYF
v_call: TRBV29-1
d_call: .
j_call: TRBJ2-7
clone_size: few

cdr3_nt: TGTGCCTGGAGAGGACAGGGTAGTCAGCCCCAGCATTTT
cdr3_aa: CAWRGQGSQPQHF
v_call: TRBV30
d_call: TRBD1
j_call: TRBJ1-5
clone_size: few

cdr3_nt: TGTGCCAGCAGCTCGGGGGGCACAGATACGCAGTATTTT
cdr3_aa: CASSSGGTDTQYF
v_call: TRBV7-2
d_call: .
j_call: TRBJ2-3
clone_size: .

cdr3_nt: TGCGCCAGCAGCCAAGATTCCGTTCTCTACTATGGCTACACCTTC
cdr3_aa: CASSQDSVLYYGYTF
v_call: TRBV4-1
d_call: .
j_call: TRBJ1-2
clone_size: .

cdr3_nt: TGTGCCTCCGGACTAGCGGTGACCAATGAGCAGTTCTTC
cdr3_aa: CASGLAVTNEQFF
v_call: TRBV30
d_call: TRBD2
j_call: TRBJ2-1
clone_size: few

cdr3_nt: TGTGCTAGTGGCGGAAGGACTAGCGGGGGGCACCAAGAGACCCAGTACTTC
cdr3_aa: CASGGRTSGGHQETQYF
v_call: TRBV12-5
d_call: TRBD2
j_call: TRBJ2-5
clone_size: .

cdr3_nt: TGTGCCAGCAGCTTGGGGGCTGTGGACAAAAACATTCAGTACTTC
cdr3_aa: CASSLGAVDKNIQYF
v_call: TRBV5-4
d_call: .
j_call: TRBJ2-4
clone_size: .

cdr3_nt: TGTGCCTGGAGTGAACGCCGGGGGGGGGAGCTGTTTTTT
cdr3_aa: CAWSERRGGELFF
v_call: TRBV30
d_call: .
j_call: TRBJ2-2
clone_size: .

cdr3_nt: TGTGCTAGTGGTAAACCCACAGGACACTACTACAATGAGCAGTTCTTC
cdr3_aa: CASGKPTGHYYNEQFF
v_call: TRBV12-5
d_call: .
j_call: TRBJ2-1
clone_size: few

cdr3_nt: TGTGCTAGTGGTTTGACGGGGATCTCGATCCAGTACTTC
cdr3_aa: CASGLTGISIQYF
v_call: TRBV12-5
d_call: .
j_call: TRBJ2-5
clone_size: .

cdr3_nt: TGTGCCAGCAGCCTACAGCCTAATCAGCCCCAGCATTTT
cdr3_aa: CASSLQPNQPQHF
v_call: TRBV11-2
d_call: .
j_call: TRBJ1-5
clone_size: few

cdr3_nt: TGTGCCTGGAGAACCGGGATTGGAGGCACAGATACGCAGTATTTT
cdr3_aa: CAWRTGIGGTDTQYF
v_call: TRBV30
d_call: .
j_call: TRBJ2-3
clone_size: .

cdr3_nt: TGTGCCAGCAGTCCTTCCAATGAGCAGTTCTTC
cdr3_aa: CASSPSNEQFF
v_call: TRBV2
d_call: .
j_call: TRBJ2-1
clone_size: .

cdr3_nt: TGTGCTAGCAGCTTGCGCGGGGCCGGGGCCCAGTACTTC
cdr3_aa: CASSLRGAGAQYF
v_call: TRBV7-7
d_call: .
j_call: TRBJ2-5
clone_size: .

cdr3_nt: TGCGCCAGCAGCTTGGGGGCCGCCGTGTTCTATGGCTACACCTTC
cdr3_aa: CASSLGAAVFYGYTF
v_call: TRBV5-1
d_call: .
j_call: TRBJ1-2
clone_size: .

cdr3_nt: TGCGCCACCCGGTTGACAGGGGTCCCCGATACGCAGTATTTT
cdr3_aa: CATRLTGVPDTQYF
v_call: TRBV5-1
d_call: TRBD1
j_call: TRBJ2-3
clone_size: few

cdr3_nt: TGTGCCAGCAGGGAAGGACTAGCGGGGGTTAATGAGCAGTTCTTC
cdr3_aa: CASREGLAGVNEQFF
v_call: TRBV2
d_call: TRBD2
j_call: TRBJ2-1
clone_size: .

cdr3_nt: TGTGCCAGCAGCTTAGTTGGGACAGGGTCAGATACGCAGTATTTT
cdr3_aa: CASSLVGTGSDTQYF
v_call: TRBV7-2
d_call: TRBD1
j_call: TRBJ2-3
clone_size: .

cdr3_nt: TGTGCCAGCAGCTTATCCGTGAACACTGAAGCTTTCTTT
cdr3_aa: CASSLSVNTEAFF
v_call: TRBV7-3
d_call: .
j_call: TRBJ1-1
clone_size: .

cdr3_nt: TGTGCCAGCAGTTCCCGACAGGGAAATCAGCCCCAGCATTTT
cdr3_aa: CASSSRQGNQPQHF
v_call: TRBV27
d_call: TRBD1
j_call: TRBJ1-5
clone_size: .

cdr3_nt: TGTGCCAGCAACTCCGGGACTAGCGCTTACGAGCAGTACTTC
cdr3_aa: CASNSGTSAYEQYF
v_call: TRBV6-5
d_call: TRBD2
j_call: TRBJ2-7
clone_size: .

cdr3_nt: TGTGCCAGCAACCCGGGACAGGACACAGATACGCAGTATTTT
cdr3_aa: CASNPGQDTDTQYF
v_call: TRBV7-9
d_call: TRBD1
j_call: TRBJ2-3
clone_size: .

cdr3_nt: TGTGCATCGGGGGGGATCGGCACAGATACGCAGTATTTT
cdr3_aa: CASGGIGTDTQYF
v_call: TRBV10-3
d_call: TRBD2
j_call: TRBJ2-3
clone_size: few

cdr3_nt: TGTGCCAGTAGTCCCCCTCCCCGCACAGATACGCAGTATTTT
cdr3_aa: CASSPPPRTDTQYF
v_call: TRBV19
d_call: .
j_call: TRBJ2-3
clone_size: few

cdr3_nt: TGCAGCATGCTCAGTAGCGGGAGAGAAGAGACCCAGTACTTC
cdr3_aa: CSMLSSGREETQYF
v_call: TRBV29-1
d_call: TRBD2
j_call: TRBJ2-5
clone_size: .

cdr3_nt: TGTGCCAGCAGCCCTGGACTCCCAGATACGCAGTATTTT
cdr3_aa: CASSPGLPDTQYF
v_call: TRBV11-2
d_call: .
j_call: TRBJ2-3
clone_size: few

cdr3_nt: TGTGCTAGCAGCAAGGAACTAGCGTCATCCTACAATGAGCAGTTCTTC
cdr3_aa: CASSKELASSYNEQFF
v_call: TRBV7-7
d_call: TRBD2
j_call: TRBJ2-1
clone_size: few

cdr3_nt: TGTGCCAGCAGCCGCGGGGGCGCGAACACCGGGGAGCTGTTTTTT
cdr3_aa: CASSRGGANTGELFF
v_call: TRBV4-2
d_call: .
j_call: TRBJ2-2
clone_size: .

cdr3_nt: TGTGCCAGCAGCTCGAGCGTCGACAATGAGCAGTTCTTC
cdr3_aa: CASSSSVDNEQFF
v_call: TRBV5-4
d_call: .
j_call: TRBJ2-1
clone_size: few

cdr3_nt: TGTGCCAGCAGCTTAGCGTCTGGGGGGGGGAACACTGAAGCTTTCTTT
cdr3_aa: CASSLASGGGNTEAFF
v_call: TRBV7-9
d_call: .
j_call: TRBJ1-1
clone_size: few

cdr3_nt: TGCAGCGTTGCCAGCGGGAGTACAGATACGCAGTATTTT
cdr3_aa: CSVASGSTDTQYF
v_call: TRBV29-1
d_call: TRBD2
j_call: TRBJ2-3
clone_size: few

cdr3_nt: TGTGCCAGCAGCAGGGCAGGGGGGTACGAGCAGTACTTC
cdr3_aa: CASSRAGGYEQYF
v_call: TRBV9
d_call: .
j_call: TRBJ2-7
clone_size: .

cdr3_nt: TGCAGCGTTCGGGACTCGCAAGAGACCCAGTACTTC
cdr3_aa: CSVRDSQETQYF
v_call: TRBV29-1
d_call: .
j_call: TRBJ2-5
clone_size: few

cdr3_nt: TGTGCCTGGTCGGGGGGGGACGCTCGTGGCTACACCTTC
cdr3_aa: CAWSGGDARGYTF
v_call: TRBV30
d_call: .
j_call: TRBJ1-2
clone_size: .

cdr3_nt: TGTGCCAGCAGACAGGGGGACCAGCCCCAGCATTTT
cdr3_aa: CASRQGDQPQHF
v_call: TRBV7-9
d_call: TRBD1
j_call: TRBJ1-5
clone_size: .

cdr3_nt: TGTGCCAGCAGTGCCTCGCACCCGGGACAGGCCCGCTACGAGCAGTACTTC
cdr3_aa: CASSASHPGQARYEQYF
v_call: TRBV25-1
d_call: TRBD1
j_call: TRBJ2-7
clone_size: few

cdr3_nt: TGTGCCAGCAGTTGGACAGGGGGTAGGGATGAAGCTTTCTTT
cdr3_aa: CASSWTGGRDEAFF
v_call: TRBV6-5
d_call: TRBD1
j_call: TRBJ1-1
clone_size: once

cdr3_nt: TGTGCCAGCAGCTTGATGGGGAGCGCTACCGGGGAGCTGTTTTTT
cdr3_aa: CASSLMGSATGELFF
v_call: TRBV5-6
d_call: .
j_call: TRBJ2-2
clone_size: few

cdr3_nt: TGTGCCAGCATTCGAGGAAGGGAGCTGTTTTTT
cdr3_aa: CASIRGRELFF
v_call: TRBV25-1
d_call: .
j_call: TRBJ2-2
clone_size: .

cdr3_nt: TGTGCCAGCAGTATCTCAGGGGGCTGGAATTCACCCCTCCACTTT
cdr3_aa: CASSISGGWNSPLHF
v_call: TRBV2
d_call: TRBD1
j_call: TRBJ1-6
clone_size: few

cdr3_nt: TGTGCCAGCAGCCTCGGACAGGGGCCTCTGGACTATGGCTACACCTTC
cdr3_aa: CASSLGQGPLDYGYTF
v_call: TRBV5-6
d_call: TRBD1
j_call: TRBJ1-2
clone_size: .

cdr3_nt: TGTGCCACCAGCAGACTAGAGACCCAGTACTTC
cdr3_aa: CATSRLETQYF
v_call: TRBV15
d_call: .
j_call: TRBJ2-5
clone_size: few

cdr3_nt: TGCAGCGTTGTTAATCTAGCGGGATACGAGCAGTACTTC
cdr3_aa: CSVVNLAGYEQYF
v_call: TRBV29-1
d_call: TRBD2
j_call: TRBJ2-7
clone_size: .

cdr3_nt: TGTGCCAGCAGCCGTGGGACAGGAGATGAAAAACTGTTTTTT
cdr3_aa: CASSRGTGDEKLFF
v_call: TRBV5-4
d_call: TRBD1
j_call: TRBJ1-4
clone_size: few

cdr3_nt: TGTGCCAGCAGCTACGGGACTACCCTTTACAATGAGCAGTTCTTC
cdr3_aa: CASSYGTTLYNEQFF
v_call: TRBV7-9
d_call: TRBD2
j_call: TRBJ2-1
clone_size: .

cdr3_nt: TGTGCCAGCAGCGTAGTGGGATCGGCGGGAGGGCAGAGGGATGAGCAGTTCTTC
cdr3_aa: CASSVVGSAGGQRDEQFF
v_call: TRBV9
d_call: TRBD2
j_call: TRBJ2-1
clone_size: once

cdr3_nt: TGTGCCAGCAGCACCCAGACTGGAAGCTCCTACAATGAGCAGTTCTTC
cdr3_aa: CASSTQTGSSYNEQFF
v_call: TRBV9
d_call: .
j_call: TRBJ2-1
clone_size: few

cdr3_nt: TGCAGCGGCTCTGACAGGGCGAACACTGAAGCTTTCTTT
cdr3_aa: CSGSDRANTEAFF
v_call: TRBV29-1
d_call: TRBD1
j_call: TRBJ1-1
clone_size: few

cdr3_nt: TGTGCCTGGAGCCCCGGGGGGGCGGGACAGCCCCAGCATTTT
cdr3_aa: CAWSPGGAGQPQHF
v_call: TRBV30
d_call: .
j_call: TRBJ1-5
clone_size: .

cdr3_nt: TGTGCCAGCAGTCTATACGACAAGAGCTACGAGCAGTACTTC
cdr3_aa: CASSLYDKSYEQYF
v_call: TRBV6-5
d_call: .
j_call: TRBJ2-7
clone_size: .

cdr3_nt: TGTGCCAGCAGCTTTTACAGGGGGCAAGAGACCCAGTACTTC
cdr3_aa: CASSFYRGQETQYF
v_call: TRBV7-8
d_call: TRBD1
j_call: TRBJ2-5
clone_size: .

cdr3_nt: TGCGCCAGCAGCTATACCGGGACTAATGAAAAACTGTTTTTT
cdr3_aa: CASSYTGTNEKLFF
v_call: TRBV5-1
d_call: .
j_call: TRBJ1-4
clone_size: .

cdr3_nt: TGCGCCAGCAGCTTGCGGTCCCAAGGGGGCGATGGCTACACCTTC
cdr3_aa: CASSLRSQGGDGYTF
v_call: TRBV5-1
d_call: TRBD1
j_call: TRBJ1-2
clone_size: few

cdr3_nt: TGTGCCAGCAGCGTAAGGGAGGATACTGGGGCTTTCTTT
cdr3_aa: CASSVREDTGAFF
v_call: TRBV9
d_call: .
j_call: TRBJ1-1
clone_size: .

cdr3_nt: TGTGCCAGCTCACCACCGGCTACAGATACGCAGTATTTT
cdr3_aa: CASSPPATDTQYF
v_call: TRBV18
d_call: .
j_call: TRBJ2-3
clone_size: .